A selection of T cell receptor beta chains follows, all from one sample in a study of cytomegalovirus exposure and HLA in healthy donors. The data were produced by immunoSEQ multiplex PCR, yet TCRdb's version contains in-frame clones alone and is incomplete. The sample consists of tens of thousands of clones, over 70% of them appearing once. Material for sequencing was PBMCs. These receptors were collected from a man in his fifties or sixties in good health and CMV-seropositive. The conserved cysteine and the conserved F or W are not part of the CDR3 here. Only some rows state a clone size, as once, few, many or a class for expanded clones.

NA TRBV5-5 ASSLERQGTQPQH
NA TRBV19 ASSLAGGYNEQF
NA TRBV6-5 ASSGSGGGADTQY
few TRBV4-1 ASSQDFSTDTQY
NA TRBV27 ASSKQGTSNQPQH
NA TRBV19 ASSFGGRNEQF
NA TRBV19 ASSIPRQAKRSYT
NA TRBV5-1 ASSRFADRSSGNTIY
NA TRBV9 ASSGASGGYTQY
NA TRBV7-9 ASSIDNHSNQPQH
NA TRBV11-3 ASSFQRQTIY
few TRBV5-4 ASSPSGRAVSDTQY
NA TRBV27 ASSQQGNGAEAF
NA TRBV19 ASSRSPPNNEQF
NA TRBV6-5 ASSWGTGIRLREQY
NA TRBV5-8 ASSPQGQGLLTDTQY
NA TRBV6-5 ASRLSTGGVRGYT
NA TRBV5-1 ASSPGWVRDTQY
NA TRBV11-3 ASSLKQGKQF
NA TRBV29-1 SVIWLGTVSYEQY
NA TRBV11-3 ASSPGTGPPLGEKLF
NA TRBV4-1 ASSQDGSYQPQH
once TRBV2 ASSLDGTPRTYEQY
NA TRBV5-1 ASSRTSGSGNTQY
NA TRBV27 ASRWTGMTYEQY
NA TRBV11-2 ASSLEPGGTQY
few TRBV5-1 ASRGGNTEAF
NA TRBV2 ASSVDRGQANEKLF
NA TRBV7-2 ASSPSRNQETQY
NA TRBV7-8 ASSFGQNVSPLH
NA TRBV9 ASSVGSGLAGTTDTQY
few TRBV5-4 ASSGVRGGTDTQY
NA TRBV28 ASSSLQGAGGKNIQY
few TRBV29-1 SVEVNAPHETRGYT
NA TRBV20-1 SARGLYGYT
NA TRBV15 ATSAQQGTNSPLH
NA TRBV5-1 ASSLEGQGFMDEQF
NA TRBV6-5 ASIGYSGGPKQF
NA TRBV27 ASSLGGFTTGELF
NA TRBV6-1 ASSERPGGLFYEQY
NA TRBV27 ASTPSTSGYEQY
NA TRBV6-5 ASRGQGSGYT
NA TRBV20-1 SARQNYEQY
NA TRBV7-6 ASSLFGFGETQY
NA TRBV7-8 ASSLLRERVHEQF
NA TRBV29-1 SVESDSSYEQY
NA TRBV6-5 ASSPVAGGHRAQY
NA TRBV29-1 SVSGENGYT
NA TRBV29-1 SALTGEVSGYT
NA TRBV7-9 ASSLDASGSGYNEQF
few TRBV6-5 ASRRDRSGNTIY
few TRBV6-1 ASSEFLTGGSSNQPQH
NA TRBV10-1 ASSESISGGQY
NA TRBV7-8 AGAPRFNTDTQY
NA TRBV19 ASRRGFANTGELF
NA TRBV11-1 ASSTGLAGGYNEQF
NA TRBV19 ASRSGTGGMNTEAF
NA TRBV19 ATLGQGFLYGYT
few TRBV5-4 ASSLGQASYNEQF